One and the same sample provided the 22 T cell receptor beta chains below, sequenced in a study of fetal regulatory T cell absence and autoimmunity. Sequencing used immunoSEQ multiplex PCR; TCRdb keeps in-frame clones, though not all of them. Among 46,000 or so clones, about 86% were seen once, and the ten largest hold about 0.41%. Sequenced input: cord blood. All receptors derive from a newborn boy with IPEX syndrome.

The rearrangement uses TRBV5-6 and TRBJ1-4; possibly TRBD1 for D (6 bases). The ends were cut back, 4 bases at V and 7 bases at J, with 11 bases in the middle. The CDR3 totals 13 residues. Per the germline V gene, CDR1 is SGHDT and CDR2 is YYEEEE. CDR3 amino acids: CASSRDNAEKLFF. CDR3 DNA sequence: TGTGCCAGCAGCCGGGACAATGCTGAAAAACTGTTTTTT.

This clone was picked up a small number of times. V gene TRBV6-6 combines with J gene TRBJ1-4; 9 bases fit TRBD1. CDR3 length: 15 amino acids. Germline loops: CDR1 MNHNY, CDR2 SVGAGI (reference sequence). Unmatched junction bases numbered 9, after V lost 5 bases and J lost 8 bases. CDR3 region: CASSHPDRGYEKLFF. DNA for the CDR3: TGTGCCAGCAGTCACCCGGACAGGGGATACGAAAAACTGTTTTTT.

The chain has TRBV13 and TRBJ2-3; no clear D gene. Germline loops: CDR1 PRHDT, CDR2 FYEKMQ (reference sequence). CDR3 size: 16 residues. The V end was cut by 5 bases, the J end by 0 bases, with 15 bases between. In nucleotides, the CDR3 is TGTGCCAGCAGCAGTGGCGGTGGATCTAGCACAGATACGCAGTATTTT. It codes for CASSSGGGSSTDTQYF.

The sample holds a few counts of this clone. This sequence joins TRBV6-6 and TRBJ1-5; 7 nucleotides agree with TRBD1. The CDR3 is 14 residues long. Germline V lookup: CDR1 MNHNY, CDR2 SVGAGI (reference sequence). Germline trimming cut 4 bases from V and 1 base from J; bases unmatched to any gene: 1. The CDR3 is CASSLGGSNQPQHF. CDR3 DNA sequence: TGTGCCAGCAGTTTAGGGGGCAGCAATCAGCCCCAGCATTTT.

This sequence joins TRBV5-4 and TRBJ2-1; TRBD2 agrees at 9 bases. Germline V lookup: CDR1 SGHNT, CDR2 YYREEE (reference sequence). The CDR3 covers 16 residues. Unmatched junction bases numbered 9, after V lost 0 bases and J lost 8 bases. As DNA, the CDR3 is TGTGCCAGCAGCTTGGAACGGCGGGGGGGCCCTGATGAGCAGTTCTTC. It translates to CASSLERRGGPDEQFF.

The CDR3 bases are TGTGCCAGTAGTATAGGGACAGGGGGCCATGGCTACACCTTC. This encodes CASSIGTGGHGYTF. This chain connects TRBV19 to TRBJ1-2, with TRBD1 matching over 11 bases. Germline V gene data show CDR1 as LNHDA and CDR2 as SQIVND (reference sequence). The ends lost 1 base at V and 6 bases at J; junction bases unmatched: 1. This CDR3 is built from 14 residues. Drawing the rest from reference TRBV19 and TRBJ1-2, the complete variable domain is DGGITQSPKYLFRKEGQNVTLSCEQNLNHDAMYWYRQDPGQGLRLIYYSQIVNDFQKGDIAEGYSVSREKKESFPLTVTSAQKNPTAFYLCASSIGTGGHGYTFGSGTRLTVV.

This chain connects TRBV10-3 to TRBJ2-5; D might be TRBD2 (5 bases). The CDR3 consists of 14 residues. Deletions cut 4 bases from V and 4 bases from J, with 13 bases between. Germline assignment: CDR1 ENHRY and CDR2 SYGVKD. The DNA of the CDR3 is TGTGCCATCAGTGGGACTTCCCCAGGAGAGACCCAGTACTTC. Translating it yields CAISGTSPGETQYF.

The count of this clone is one. V gene TRBV5-1 combines with J gene TRBJ2-7; 9 bases fit TRBD2. The J segment lost 3 bases and the V segment lost 2 bases, leaving 3 bases of the junction unmatched. This CDR3 has 14 amino acids. The germline gives CDR1 SGHRS, CDR2 YFSETQ. CDR3 sequence reads: CASSFKLAGYEQYF. In DNA, the CDR3 is TGCGCCAGCAGCTTTAAACTAGCGGGCTACGAGCAGTACTTC.

J is TRBJ2-7 and V is TRBV19; D perhaps matches TRBD1 (5 bases). V lost 6 bases, J lost 4 bases, and 10 bases lay in between. The V gene's germline CDR1 is LNHDA and CDR2 SQIVND (reference sequence). This CDR3 has 12 residues. As DNA, the CDR3 is TGTGCCAGTAGGGCTGGGGCGTACGAGCAGTACTTC. Its translation is CASRAGAYEQYF.

This sequence joins TRBV5-5 and TRBJ2-7; weak D call: TRBD2 (5 bases). The CDR3 contains 13 residues. The germline V gene has CDR1 SGHKS and CDR2 YYEKEE (reference sequence). V lost 8 bases and J 2 bases, leaving 14 bases between the germline ends. In nucleotides, the CDR3 is TGTGCCAGAAAGAGAGGGCGCCCCTACGAGCAGTACTTC. Translated, it gives CARKRGRPYEQYF.

The rearrangement uses TRBV5-8 and TRBJ2-6; 8 bases align to TRBD2. CDR1 is SGHTS and CDR2 is YDEGEE in the germline V gene. Trimming at V came to 0 bases and at J to 2 bases, leaving 1 base not matched to a gene. CDR3 length equals 16 residues. For the CDR3, the DNA is TGTGCCAGCAGCTTGGTTAGCGGGACTGGGGCCAACGTCCTGACTTTC. Translation: CASSLVSGTGANVLTF. The whole variable domain, remainder taken from reference TRBV5-8 and TRBJ2-6, is EAGVTQSPTHLIKTRGQQATLRCSPISGHTSVYWYQQALGLGLQFLLWYDEGEERNRGNFPPRFSGRQFPNYSSELNVNALELEDSALYLCASSLVSGTGANVLTFGAGSRLTVL.

The V call is TRBV6-6, the J call TRBJ1-2; TRBD1 matches 10 bases. This CDR3 is built from 15 residues. The V gene end was trimmed by 4 bases and the J gene end by 6 bases; junction bases not matched to a gene: 8. Looked up from germline, CDR1 is MNHNY and CDR2 is SVGAGI (reference sequence). The CDR3 DNA reads TGTGCCAGCAGTTTACTCCGGGACAGGGGTCATGGCTACACCTTC. Encoded protein: CASSLLRDRGHGYTF.

The genes are TRBV27 and TRBJ1-1; D is possibly TRBD1 (5 bases). Trimming took 2 bases from V and 5 from J, leaving 9 bases between them. Germline CDR1 and CDR2: MNHEY and SMNVEV (reference sequence). This CDR3 is 13 amino acids long. The CDR3 region is CASSLREGTEAFF. Written as DNA, the CDR3 is TGTGCCAGCAGTTTAAGGGAGGGGACTGAAGCTTTCTTT.

The chain uses TRBV19 and TRBJ1-4, with no clear D. This CDR3 comprises 15 residues. In germline, CDR1 is LNHDA, CDR2 SQIVND (reference sequence). Trimming pared 6 bases from V and 8 bases from J, leaving 19 bases between. The CDR3 loop is CASSPGPRAGEKLFF. The CDR3 DNA follows: TGTGCCAGTAGCCCAGGCCCCCGGGCGGGGGAAAAACTGTTTTTT.

V is TRBV4-2 and J is TRBJ2-7; the match to TRBD2 covers 10 bases. This CDR3 has 15 amino acids. V was clipped by 4 bases and J by 7 bases; unmatched bases: 10. Germline V gene data show CDR1 as LGHNA and CDR2 as YNFKEQ. The CDR3 DNA reads as TGTGCCAGCAGCCTAGAAGCGGGAGGGCGGAGAGAGCAGTACTTC. It specifies CASSLEAGGRREQYF.

This clone was seen more than once but under ten times. The chain couples TRBV19 to TRBJ2-3, with D maybe TRBD2 (5 bases). From germline, CDR1 is LNHDA and CDR2 SQIVND (reference sequence). V was shortened by 1 base and J by 4 bases, with 12 bases between the two germline ends. CDR3 length: 15 residues. This chain's CDR3 is CASSIAGFTADTQYF. CDR3 coding DNA: TGTGCCAGTAGTATAGCGGGATTTACTGCAGATACGCAGTATTTT.

The V gene is TRBV7-9, the J gene TRBJ2-3; the match to TRBD1 covers 7 bases. V trimming: 1 base; J trimming: 5 bases; junction bases outside the gene matches: 3. CDR1 SEHNR and CDR2 FQNEAQ come from the germline V gene (reference sequence). The CDR3 length is 14 residues. In nucleotides, the CDR3 is TGTGCCAGCAGCTTAGGACAGGGTGGAGATACGCAGTATTTT. Translating gives CASSLGQGGDTQYF. The variable domain in full, with the rest retrieved from reference TRBV7-9 and TRBJ2-3, is DTGVSQNPRHKITKRGQNVTFRCDPISEHNRLYWYRQTLGQGPEFLTYFQNEAQLEKSRLLSDRFSAERPKGSFSTLEIQRTEQGDSAMYLCASSLGQGGDTQYFGPGTRLTVL.

The V call is TRBV7-6, the J call TRBJ2-3, with D perhaps TRBD1 or TRBD2 (5 bases each). This CDR3 is built from 15 residues. The germline CDR1 and CDR2 sequences are SGHVS and FNYEAQ. V lost 1 base to trimming and J lost 4 bases, with 12 bases between them. In DNA form, the CDR3 reads TGTGCCAGCAGCTTAGGTAGTAGGGACGCAGATACGCAGTATTTT. The encoded protein is CASSLGSRDADTQYF. The full variable domain, its missing parts supplied by reference TRBV7-6 and TRBJ2-3, is GAGVSQSPRYKVTKRGQDVALRCDPISGHVSLYWYRQALGQGPEFLTYFNYEAQQDKSGLPNDRFSAERPEGSISTLTIQRTEQRDSAMYRCASSLGSRDADTQYFGPGTRLTVL.

V gene TRBV7-9 combines with J gene TRBJ2-3; D assignment may be TRBD1 or TRBD2 (5 bases each). Germline V gene data show CDR1 as SEHNR and CDR2 as FQNEAQ (reference sequence). V gave up 5 bases and J gave up 3 bases, with 12 bases separating them. The CDR3 sequence is 14 residues long. The CDR3: CASSLGRITDTQYF. The CDR3 DNA follows: TGTGCCAGCAGCCTGGGACGTATTACAGATACGCAGTATTTT.

The chain links TRBV28 to TRBJ2-4, with D uncertain. CDR3 size: 14 residues. Germline V gene lookup returns CDR1 MDHEN and CDR2 SYDVKM. Trimming left V 3 bases short and J 10 bases short, with 16 bases between. CDR3 DNA: TGTGCCAGCAGTTTCCCAGAGGAATCCGGGATTCAGTACTTC. Its translation is CASSFPEESGIQYF. Variable domain in full (rest from reference TRBV28 and TRBJ2-4): DVKVTQSSRYLVKRTGEKVFLECVQDMDHENMFWYRQDPGLGLRLIYFSYDVKMKEKGDIPEGYSVSREKKERFSLILESASTNQTSMYLCASSFPEESGIQYFGAGTRLSVL.

The chain couples TRBV15 to TRBJ1-2; the match to TRBD1 covers 10 bases. Germline V gives CDR1 LNHNV, CDR2 YYDKDF (reference sequence). The V and J ends lost 0 bases and 5 bases, in that order; junction bases with no gene match: 3. This CDR3 region has 15 residues. CDR3: CATSREGQGRYGYTF. DNA of the CDR3: TGTGCCACCAGCAGAGAGGGACAGGGGAGGTATGGCTACACCTTC.

This clone was picked up a small number of times. The chain carries TRBV10-3 and TRBJ2-7, with 7 positions matching TRBD2. CDR1 is ENHRY, CDR2 SYGVKD, per germline. The CDR3 has 14 amino acids. J gave up 2 bases and V 2 bases, and 3 bases lay outside the gene matches. CDR3 amino acids: CAISEPGLPYEQYF. In DNA form, the CDR3 reads TGTGCCATCAGTGAGCCGGGACTACCCTACGAGCAGTACTTC.